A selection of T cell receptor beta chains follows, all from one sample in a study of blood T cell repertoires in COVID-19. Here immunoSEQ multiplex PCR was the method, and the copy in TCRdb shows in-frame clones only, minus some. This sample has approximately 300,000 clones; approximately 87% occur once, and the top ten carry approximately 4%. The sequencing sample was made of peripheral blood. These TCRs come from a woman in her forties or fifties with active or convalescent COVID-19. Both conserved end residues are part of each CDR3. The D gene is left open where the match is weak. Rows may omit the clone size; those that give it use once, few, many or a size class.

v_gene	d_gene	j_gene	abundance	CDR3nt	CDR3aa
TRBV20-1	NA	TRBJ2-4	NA	TGCAGTGCTAGTTCTCAGTCCAAAAACATTCAGTACTTC	CSASSQSKNIQYF
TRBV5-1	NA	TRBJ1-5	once	TGCGCCAGCAGCCGGGATCTCGGGGATCAGCCCCAGCATTTT	CASSRDLGDQPQHF
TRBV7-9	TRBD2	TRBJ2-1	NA	TGTGCCAGCAGCTTAGGAGCTTCTAGCGGGAATGAGCAGTTCTTC	CASSLGASSGNEQFF
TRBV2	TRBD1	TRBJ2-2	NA	TGTGCCAGCAGTACCACGCGGACAGGGGCCGGGGAGCTGTTTTTT	CASSTTRTGAGELFF
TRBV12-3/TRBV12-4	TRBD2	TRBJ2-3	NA	TGTGCCAGCAGGCGACTAGCAGCGGATACGCAGTATTTT	CASRRLAADTQYF
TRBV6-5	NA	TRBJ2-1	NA	TGTGCCAGCAGCCTTCAGGGGGGCTCCTACAATGAGCAGTTCTTC	CASSLQGGSYNEQFF
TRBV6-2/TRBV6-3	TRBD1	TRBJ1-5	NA	TGTGCCAGCAGTTCCGGACAGGAGGTGAGTCAGCCCCAGCATTTT	CASSSGQEVSQPQHF
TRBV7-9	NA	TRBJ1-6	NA	TGTGCCAGCAGCTCCTTACAGAATTCACCCCTCCACTTT	CASSSLQNSPLHF
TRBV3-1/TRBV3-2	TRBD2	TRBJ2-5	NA	TGTGCCAGCAGCCCGGGGGGCCAAGAGACCCAGTACTTC	CASSPGGQETQYF
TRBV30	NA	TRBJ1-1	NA	TGTGCCTGGAGTGAGAGTAACACTGAAGCTTTCTTT	CAWSESNTEAFF
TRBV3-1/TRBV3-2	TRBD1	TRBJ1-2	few	TGTGCCAGCAGCCAGATCCCTAACCTGCAGGGGGACTATGGCTACACCTTC	CASSQIPNLQGDYGYTF
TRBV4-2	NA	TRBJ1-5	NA	TGTGCCAGCAGCCAAGAGGGGGGAAGCAATCAGCCCCAGCATTTT	CASSQEGGSNQPQHF
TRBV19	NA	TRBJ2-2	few	TGTGCCAGTACGCTAGGGGGTTTGGACACCGGGGAGCTGTTTTTT	CASTLGGLDTGELFF
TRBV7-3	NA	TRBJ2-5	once	TGTGCCAGCAGCCCCCAACAGGGTGGGATGGAGACCCAGTACTTC	CASSPQQGGMETQYF
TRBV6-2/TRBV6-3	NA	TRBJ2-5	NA	TGTGCCAGCAGTTCACTTGCCGGGGTCTTGCGGGAGACCCAGTACTTC	CASSSLAGVLRETQYF
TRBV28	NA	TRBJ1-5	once	TGTGCCAGCAGTTTAACCCAGAATCAGCCCCAGCATTTT	CASSLTQNQPQHF
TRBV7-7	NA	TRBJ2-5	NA	TGTGCTAGCAGCTTAAGTAACGGAGACAGAGAGACCCAGTACTTC	CASSLSNGDRETQYF
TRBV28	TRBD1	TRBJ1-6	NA	TGTGCCAGCAGACCGCCGGGACAGCTATATTCACCCCTCCACTTT	CASRPPGQLYSPLHF
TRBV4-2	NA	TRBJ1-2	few	TGTGCCAGCAGCCAAGAACCAGGAGGAGATGGCTACACCTTC	CASSQEPGGDGYTF
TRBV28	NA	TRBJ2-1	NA	TGTGCCAGCAGTCTACCCACAGGGTCCAATGAGCAGTTCTTC	CASSLPTGSNEQFF
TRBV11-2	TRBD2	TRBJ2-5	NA	TGTGCCAGCAGCTCTCTAGCGGGCATATCGCTTCAAGAGACCCAGTACTTC	CASSSLAGISLQETQYF
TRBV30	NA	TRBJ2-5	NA	TGTGCCTGGAGTGTACTCGAGACCGGGGAGACCCAGTACTTC	CAWSVLETGETQYF
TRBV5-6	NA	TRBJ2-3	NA	TGTGCCAGCAGCTTGGGCGGCAGCGCCAGCTTCACAGATACGCAGTATTTT	CASSLGGSASFTDTQYF
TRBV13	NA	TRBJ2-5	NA	TGTGCCAGCAGCAATGGGCGATGGGAAGAGACCCAGTACTTC	CASSNGRWEETQYF
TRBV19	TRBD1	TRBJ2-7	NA	TGTGCCAGTAGTATGGACAGGCGGCGCAGCGAGCAGTACTTC	CASSMDRRRSEQYF
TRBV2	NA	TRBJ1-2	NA	TGTGCCAGCAGTGGCACAGCCTATGGCTACACCTTC	CASSGTAYGYTF
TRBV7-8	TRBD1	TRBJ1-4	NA	TGTGCCAGCAGCTTAGCACGGTCTACAGGGGCAACTAATGAAAAACTGTTTTTT	CASSLARSTGATNEKLFF
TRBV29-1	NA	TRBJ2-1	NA	TGCAGCGTTTCAACACAGGGACGATCCTACAATGAGCAGTTCTTC	CSVSTQGRSYNEQFF
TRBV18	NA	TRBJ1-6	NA	TGTGCCAGCTCCCCCACGGGATTCTATAATTCACCCCTCCACTTT	CASSPTGFYNSPLHF
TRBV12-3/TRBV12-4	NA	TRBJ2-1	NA	TGTGCCAGCAGCTCTTACTACAATGAGCAGTTCTTC	CASSSYYNEQFF
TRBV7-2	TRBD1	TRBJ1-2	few	TGTGCCAGCAGCTCCTCCGGGACAGGGAGCTACACCTTC	CASSSSGTGSYTF
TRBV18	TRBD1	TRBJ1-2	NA	TGTGCCAGCTCACTAAAAGGGGGCTCGGGCTATGGCTACACCTTC	CASSLKGGSGYGYTF
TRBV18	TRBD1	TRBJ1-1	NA	TGTGCCAGCTCCCAGACAGGGGAGAACACTGAAGCTTTCTTT	CASSQTGENTEAFF
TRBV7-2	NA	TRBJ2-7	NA	TGTGCCAGCAGCCAACACGTGACAGCAGCATACGAGCAGTACTTC	CASSQHVTAAYEQYF
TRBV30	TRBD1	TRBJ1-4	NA	TGTGCCTGGGGGACAGGGGGCAGGGAAAAACTGTTTTTT	CAWGTGGREKLFF
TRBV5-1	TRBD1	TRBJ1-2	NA	TGCGCCAGCAGCCCATCGGGACAGATATCCGGTGGCTACACCTTC	CASSPSGQISGGYTF
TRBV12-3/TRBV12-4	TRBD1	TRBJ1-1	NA	TGTGCCAGCAGTTTGGGGGACAGGGGGGCGTTCTTT	CASSLGDRGAFF
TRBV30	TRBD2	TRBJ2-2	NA	TGTGCCTGGAGCCCACTAGCGCGTCGTAACACCGGGGAGCTGTTTTTT	CAWSPLARRNTGELFF
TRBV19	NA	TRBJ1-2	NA	TGTGCCAGTACCCGGCGGGCCCTTTATGGCTACACCTTC	CASTRRALYGYTF
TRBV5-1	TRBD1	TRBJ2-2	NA	TGCGCCAGCAGCAAACAGGGGCCCCTAGCCGGGGAGCTGTTTTTT	CASSKQGPLAGELFF
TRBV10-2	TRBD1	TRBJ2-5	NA	TGCGCCAGCAGTTGGGACAGAAGTCAAGAGACCCAGTACTTC	CASSWDRSQETQYF
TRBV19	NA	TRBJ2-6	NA	TGTGCCAGTAGCCCGGGGTTGTGGGGGCCAGGAGTTGGGGCCAACGTCCTGACTTTC	CASSPGLWGPGVGANVLTF
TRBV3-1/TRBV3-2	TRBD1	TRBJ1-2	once	TGTGCCAGCAGCCACCCGGGACAGAAAAACTATGGCTACACCTTC	CASSHPGQKNYGYTF
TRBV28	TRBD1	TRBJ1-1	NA	TGTGCCAGTCGGACAGGAAACACTGAAGCTTTCTTT	CASRTGNTEAFF
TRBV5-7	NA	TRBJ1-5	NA	TGTGCCAGCAGCCTAGGGGTAACAGGGAGCAATCAGCCCCAGCATTTT	CASSLGVTGSNQPQHF
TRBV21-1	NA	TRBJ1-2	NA	TGTGCCAGCAGCAAAGGGGAGGGGTATGGCTACACCTTC	CASSKGEGYGYTF